This is a list of T cell receptor beta chains from one sample in a study of T cells after yellow fever vaccination. TCRdb reprocessed the 5' RACE reads with MiXCR, giving one entry per CDR3 protein. The sample shows around 600,000 distinct CDR3 sequences, 9% to 15% of them seen only once. Sequenced here: PBMCs, sampled on the day of the yellow fever booster vaccination. The receptors shown here come from a man aged 25-40 years who received the YFV17D yellow fever vaccine. CDR3s include the opening cysteine and the closing phenylalanine or tryptophan. A D gene is named only where the DNA matches it firmly. Size values are once, few and many counts, or a class for expanded clones, and some rows have none.

j_gene	abundance	d_gene	v_gene	CDR3nt	CDR3aa
TRBJ2-1	-	TRBD2	TRBV11-2	TGTGCCAGCAGCCGGGGACTAGCGGGAGGCACGTCCGGGAATGAGCAGTTCTTC	CASSRGLAGGTSGNEQFF
TRBJ2-1	-	TRBD2	TRBV25-1	TGTGCCAGCAGTGAATCGTTCTGGACTAGCGGGAGAGATGAGCAGTTCTTC	CASSESFWTSGRDEQFF
TRBJ2-3	-	-	TRBV12-3/TRBV12-4	TGTGCCAGCAGTTTCAGGATGGGGAGTAGCGGAGGGAGCACAGATACGCAGTATTTT	CASSFRMGSSGGSTDTQYF
TRBJ1-1	-	-	TRBV7-9	TGTGCCAGCAGCGCACAGGGACTGGGGAACACTGAAGCTTTCTTT	CASSAQGLGNTEAFF
TRBJ2-1	-	TRBD2	TRBV5-5	TGTGCCAGCAGCTTTTTTAGAACTAGCGGTACCTCTTACAATGAGCAGTTCTTC	CASSFFRTSGTSYNEQFF
TRBJ2-3	-	TRBD1	TRBV18	TGTGCCAGCTCACCGGACAGGGGAAGAGGGCTCCTCACAGATACGCAGTATTTT	CASSPDRGRGLLTDTQYF
TRBJ2-5	many	-	TRBV7-3	TGTGCCAGCAGCCGAACTGGGGTGTTAGAGACCCAGTACTTC	CASSRTGVLETQYF
TRBJ1-5	few	-	TRBV27	TGTGCCAGCAAACGGGGGGGAAATCAGCCCCAGCATTTT	CASKRGGNQPQHF
TRBJ2-2	few	TRBD1	TRBV7-3	TGTGCCAGCAGCCCGGACAGGGGAAGCACCGGGGAGCTGTTTTTT	CASSPDRGSTGELFF
TRBJ2-1	few	-	TRBV20-1	TGCAGTGCGCCGCCTAGCCAGGAGCAGTTCTTC	CSAPPSQEQFF
TRBJ2-2	few	TRBD1	TRBV5-1	TGCGCCAGCAGCGGCAAACAGGGGGCGCACATAACCGGGGAGCTGTTTTTT	CASSGKQGAHITGELFF
TRBJ2-1	-	TRBD1	TRBV20-1	TGCAGTGCTAGAGACCCGGGACAGGGCTCCTACAATGAGCAGTTCTTC	CSARDPGQGSYNEQFF
TRBJ2-1	-	TRBD2	TRBV20-1	TGCAGTGCTTCAAGCGGGGGGCTCTACAATGAGCAGTTCTTC	CSASSGGLYNEQFF
TRBJ2-5	many	TRBD1	TRBV5-1	TGCGCCAGCAGCACCACAGGGGATGTCCAAGAGACCCAGTACTTC	CASSTTGDVQETQYF
TRBJ2-3	few	-	TRBV13	TGTGCCAGCAGCGCCCAGGGTTACGGTACGCAGTATTTT	CASSAQGYGTQYF
TRBJ1-1	-	-	TRBV27	TGTGCCAGCAGTCAAAGGGGGAACACTGAAGCTTTCTTT	CASSQRGNTEAFF
TRBJ2-4	-	-	TRBV20-1	TGCAGTGCTAGAGCTGGGGAAAACATTCAGTACTTC	CSARAGENIQYF
TRBJ2-3	few	-	TRBV30	TGTGCCTGGGGACAGAGCACAGATACGCAGTATTTT	CAWGQSTDTQYF
TRBJ1-2	many	-	TRBV7-8	TGTGCCAGCAGCTCGGGGCGGGCGGACTATGGCTACACCTTC	CASSSGRADYGYTF
TRBJ2-5	-	-	TRBV28	TGTGCCAGCAGTTTACTAGGCGGAGCCCAAGAGACCCAGTACTTC	CASSLLGGAQETQYF
TRBJ2-5	few	TRBD2	TRBV7-2	TGTGCCAGCAGCTTCCGGACTAGCGGGACGGGCGAGACCCAGTACTTC	CASSFRTSGTGETQYF
TRBJ1-4	few	TRBD1	TRBV18	TGTGCCAGCTCGGAACTGGGACAGACGACTAATGAAAAACTGTTTTTT	CASSELGQTTNEKLFF
TRBJ2-3	few	TRBD2	TRBV20-1	TGCTGTGCTAGGGTAGCGGGAGTCGGTGTCACAGATACGCAGTATTTT	CCARVAGVGVTDTQYF
TRBJ2-6	few	-	TRBV7-2	TGTGCCAGCAGCTTAGGGATCGGGAGAGGGGCCAACGTCCTGACTTTC	CASSLGIGRGANVLTF
TRBJ2-7	few	TRBD1	TRBV5-1	TGCGCCAGTAACCCGGGACAGGGGGCGGGTGAGCAGTACTTC	CASNPGQGAGEQYF
TRBJ2-3	-	TRBD1	TRBV30	TGTGCCTGGAGTGGACAGGGACGCGATACGCAGTATTTT	CAWSGQGRDTQYF
TRBJ2-1	few	-	TRBV30	TGTGCCTGGAGTCTCACTGGTCGGGAGCAGTTCTTC	CAWSLTGREQFF
TRBJ2-3	few	-	TRBV7-2	TGTGCCAGCAGCCCTATGGGGCCAAGCACAGATACGCAGTATTTT	CASSPMGPSTDTQYF
TRBJ2-7	-	-	TRBV5-1	TGCGCCAGCAGCTTGGCCTTAGCCTACGAGCAGTACTTC	CASSLALAYEQYF
TRBJ2-1	few	-	TRBV12-3/TRBV12-4	TGTGCCAGCAGTCCCCTTCTGGCGGGCTCCTACAATGAGCAGTTCTTC	CASSPLLAGSYNEQFF
TRBJ2-3	few	-	TRBV2	TGTGCCAGCAGTGAAAGCCCTATCCCAGATACGCAGTATTTT	CASSESPIPDTQYF
TRBJ2-2	few	-	TRBV7-3	TGTGCCAGCAGCATCAACAGGGACACCGGGGAGCTGTTTTTT	CASSINRDTGELFF
TRBJ2-7	-	-	TRBV3-1	TGTGCCAGCAGCCAAGATCTTGGGACAAGCTCCTACGAGCAGTACTTC	CASSQDLGTSSYEQYF
TRBJ1-2	few	-	TRBV7-8	TGTGCCAGCAGCCTCTTTTCGGGCTACACCTTC	CASSLFSGYTF